The 18 T cell receptor beta chains listed next were all sequenced from one sample in a study of cytomegalovirus exposure and HLA in healthy donors (dated by TCRdb to 2017 to 2019). Library preparation used the immunoSEQ multiplex PCR assay. For the multiplex PCR, a mixture combining 60 forward primers for TCR Vbeta segments and 13 reverse primers for TCR Jbeta segments was used. TCRdb stores this immuneACCESS table with in-frame sequences only. Part of the clones is absent; in the studies checked, under half of the shortfall reflects unresolved V genes, and no reason is known for the rest. The sample table contains about 230,000 clones; only one count was recorded for more than 60% of them. Jointly, the top ten make up about 2.5% of the sample. Sequenced input: PBMCs. These receptors all stem from a woman aged 55-70 years in good health and CMV-seropositive.

The chain uses TRBV7-6 and TRBJ2-3; 9 nucleotides agree with TRBD1. There are 16 residues in the CDR3. Looked up from germline, CDR1 is SGHVS and CDR2 is FNYEAQ. Germline trimming cut 1 base from V and 4 bases from J; bases unmatched to any gene: 6. CDR3: CASSLGGQGKADTQYF. DNA of the CDR3: TGTGCCAGCAGCTTAGGTGGACAGGGGAAGGCAGATACGCAGTATTTT.

This CDR3 reads CASSLSSGNTEAFF. The CDR3 DNA reads TGTGCCAGCAGTTTATCATCAGGGAACACTGAAGCTTTCTTT. J is TRBJ1-1 and V is TRBV28, with D unclear. The CDR3 is 14 amino acids. Deletions cut 1 base from V and 1 base from J, with 7 bases between. CDR1 is MDHEN and CDR2 is SYDVKM in the germline V gene.

The V gene is TRBV6-1, the J gene TRBJ2-5; D call uncertain. The germline V gene has CDR1 MNHNS and CDR2 SASEGT. CDR3 length: 14 residues. The germline V and J ends were trimmed by 3 bases and 3 bases, with 11 bases remaining between them. For the CDR3, the DNA is TGTGCCAGCAGTGAGGTGGAGATGAAAGAGACCCAGTACTTC. This codes for CASSEVEMKETQYF.

The chain is built from TRBV7-6 and TRBJ2-1; 8 nucleotides agree with TRBD2. The length of the CDR3 is 16 residues. The J segment lost 3 bases and the V segment lost 1 base, leaving 5 bases of the junction unmatched. From germline, CDR1 is SGHVS and CDR2 FNYEAQ. The CDR3 DNA is TGTGCCAGCAGCTTAGGAGCGGGGGCGATCTACAATGAGCAGTTCTTC. Its translation is CASSLGAGAIYNEQFF.

The gene calls are TRBV5-1 and TRBJ2-2; tentatively, D is TRBD1 (5 bases). CDR1 is SGHRS, CDR2 YFSETQ, per germline. V shed 5 bases and J shed 3 bases, with 14 bases lying between them. The CDR3 contains 15 residues. The chain's CDR3 is CASSPRQIHTGELFF. The CDR3 coding sequence is TGCGCCAGCAGTCCTCGACAGATACACACCGGGGAGCTGTTTTTT.

V usage is TRBV7-2 and J usage is TRBJ2-1; maybe TRBD2 (5 bases). The V and J ends lost 2 bases and 0 bases respectively, with 8 bases between them. The CDR3 is made up of 15 amino acids. Germline-derived CDR1 and CDR2 are SGHTA and FQGNSA. The CDR3 DNA follows: TGTGCCAGCAGCTTATTTACTAGCTCCTACAATGAGCAGTTCTTC. Encoded protein: CASSLFTSSYNEQFF. The whole variable domain, filled in from reference TRBV7-2 and TRBJ2-1, reads GAGVSQSPSNKVTEKGKDVELRCDPISGHTALYWYRQSLGQGLEFLIYFQGNSAPDKSGLPSDRFSAERTGGSVSTLTIQRTQQEDSAVYLCASSLFTSSYNEQFFGPGTRLTVL.

The chain uses TRBV30 and TRBJ1-1; possibly TRBD1 for D (5 bases). The CDR3 has 18 amino acids. Trimming left V 4 bases short and J 0 bases short, with 24 bases between. CDR1 and CDR2 from the germline V gene are GTSNPN and SVGIG (reference sequence). The CDR3 bases are TGTGCCTGGATTGGTAGGCTCGGCAGGGCGATTTTGAACACTGAAGCTTTCTTT. This sequence encodes CAWIGRLGRAILNTEAFF.

The chain couples TRBV2 to TRBJ2-5; 9 bases fit TRBD2. CDR1 and CDR2 (germline): SNHLY, FYNNEI. This CDR3 has 14 residues. With V trimmed by 5 bases and J by 5 bases, 6 bases remained unmatched. CDR3 DNA: TGTGCCAGCAGTTTGGGACTAGCTAGGGAGACCCAGTACTTC. Protein product: CASSLGLARETQYF.

The V gene is TRBV18, the J gene TRBJ2-7, with D perhaps TRBD1 (6 bases). Germline V gene sequence: CDR1 KGHSH, CDR2 LQKENI. The CDR3 runs 12 residues. Between the trimmed V and J ends, which lost 2 bases and 5 bases, there was a span of 7 bases. The CDR3 DNA is TGTGCCAGCTCACCAAACAGGGACGAGCAGTACTTC. Translated: CASSPNRDEQYF.

This sequence joins TRBV10-3 and TRBJ1-1, with no clear D. V lost 0 bases and J lost 6, with 14 bases in between. This CDR3 has 15 residues. Germline lookup yields CDR1 ENHRY and CDR2 SYGVKD. CDR3 nucleotides: TGTGCCATCAGTGAGTCTTGGGGAGGGAATGCTGAAGCTTTCTTT. Translated: CAISESWGGNAEAFF.

This clone was found a few times. The chain is built from TRBV5-4 and TRBJ2-1, with 12 positions matching TRBD2. The CDR3 consists of 18 residues. Trimming took 0 bases from V and 6 from J; bases not matched to a gene: 10. From germline, CDR1 is SGHNT and CDR2 YYREEE (reference sequence). The CDR3 region is CASSLEASGGGSVNEQFF. The CDR3, as DNA: TGTGCCAGCAGCTTGGAGGCTAGCGGGGGGGGATCAGTCAATGAGCAGTTCTTC. The complete variable domain, with remaining parts taken from reference TRBV5-4 and TRBJ2-1, reads ETGVTQSPTHLIKTRGQQVTLRCSSQSGHNTVSWYQQALGQGPQFIFQYYREEENGRGNFPPRFSGLQFPNYSSELNVNALELDDSALYLCASSLEASGGGSVNEQFFGPGTRLTVL.

This clone was detected once. The chain links TRBV30 to TRBJ1-2; no clear D gene. The length of the CDR3 is 14 residues. V was pared by 3 bases and J by 3 bases, with 14 bases between. From germline, CDR1 is GTSNPN and CDR2 SVGIG (reference sequence). The DNA for the CDR3 is TGTGCCTGGAGACGTATCATCCAGGACTATGGCTACACCTTC. This encodes CAWRRIIQDYGYTF.

The J gene is TRBJ2-2, the V gene TRBV2; unclear D gene. V was trimmed by 5 bases and J by 0 bases, leaving 10 bases between them. CDR3 length: 15 residues. CDR1 SNHLY and CDR2 FYNNEI come from the germline V gene. The CDR3 bases are TGTGCCAGCAGTCGTACAAGAACGAACACCGGGGAGCTGTTTTTT. Its protein is CASSRTRTNTGELFF.

J is TRBJ2-7 and V is TRBV10-3; D is perhaps TRBD1 (5 bases). The length of the CDR3 is 13 residues. Trimming shortened V by 3 bases and J by 3 bases, and 9 bases separated the two germline ends. In germline, CDR1 is ENHRY, CDR2 SYGVKD. For the CDR3, the DNA is TGTGCCATCAGTGACCTACAGGACTACGAGCAGTACTTC. Protein sequence: CAISDLQDYEQYF.

The chain carries TRBV7-3 and TRBJ2-7, with 9 bases fitting TRBD1. With V trimmed by 5 bases and J by 8 bases, 7 bases remained unmatched. The CDR3 consists of 13 residues. Germline V CDR1 and CDR2: SGHTA, FQGTGA. The CDR3: CASSTGTGLKQYF. CDR3 nucleotide sequence: TGTGCCAGCAGCACCGGGACAGGGTTAAAGCAGTACTTC.

A single count supports this clone. The chain links TRBV9 to TRBJ2-7; perhaps TRBD2 as D (5 bases). The CDR3 spans 14 residues. Germline V gene data show CDR1 as SGDLS and CDR2 as YYNGEE. The germline V and J ends were trimmed by 0 bases and 7 bases, with 14 bases remaining between them. The CDR3 sequence is CASSVDEPGWEQYF. CDR3 coding DNA: TGTGCCAGCAGCGTAGATGAACCGGGATGGGAGCAGTACTTC.

V and J are TRBV28 and TRBJ2-1, with 11 bases aligning to TRBD2. CDR1 MDHEN and CDR2 SYDVKM come from the germline V gene. There are 15 residues in the CDR3. Trimming at V came to 3 bases and at J to 13 bases, leaving 11 bases not matched to a gene. CDR3 loop: CASSLVLAGGPLQFF. CDR3 in DNA: TGTGCCAGCAGTTTGGTTCTAGCGGGGGGCCCTCTTCAGTTCTTC.

There are a few counts of this clone. This chain uses TRBV5-4 with TRBJ2-1, with 10 nucleotides matching TRBD1. Germline V lookup: CDR1 SGHNT, CDR2 YYREEE (reference sequence). CDR3 size: 15 residues. The ends lost 0 bases at V and 8 bases at J; junction bases unmatched: 5. Here the CDR3 DNA reads TGTGCCAGCAGCTTGGACCAGACAGGGGGCCATGAGCAGTTCTTC. It encodes CASSLDQTGGHEQFF.